The 3 T cell receptor beta chains below were found in one sample sequenced in a study of human T cells and chemical hapten exposure. Time point of the sample: pre-sensitization, week 0. Noted treatment: therapeutic diphenylcyclopropenone sensitization with weekly scalp DPC. Unfractionated whole blood was the source from which total RNA was extracted. Using its own MiXCR run on the RACE reads, TCRdb lists one record per CDR3 protein. The sample holds approximately 52,000 distinct CDR3 sequences, roughly a tenth seen once. This specimen was whole blood, taken in connection with sensitization to the hapten diphenylcyclopropenone (DPC). The receptors were gathered from a woman aged 25 to 39 with alopecia areata. Some clones in this sample may be carry-over from other donors' samples.

This clonotype came up many times. This chain joins TRBV12-3 or TRBV12-4 and TRBJ1-6; no definite D call. The CDR3 consists of 18 residues. Trimming shortened V by 4 bases and J by 0 bases, and 16 bases separated the two germline ends. The CDR3 DNA sequence: TGTGCCAGCAGTTCAACCGGACCTACGAGCTCCTATAATTCACCCCTCCACTTT. Translated: CASSSTGPTSSYNSPLHF.

This clonotype was recorded at least ten times. The chain links TRBV5-4 to TRBJ1-2; D is undetermined. CDR3 length: 14 residues. Looked up from germline, CDR1 is SGHNT and CDR2 is YYREEE (reference sequence). V gave up 3 bases and J gave up 6 bases, with 15 bases separating them. The CDR3 reads CASSSALGTDGYTF. DNA for the CDR3: TGTGCCAGCAGCTCCGCTCTGGGTACTGATGGCTACACCTTC.

This chain joins TRBV6-2 or TRBV6-3 and TRBJ1-6; possibly TRBD1 for D (6 bases). Between the trimmed V and J ends, which lost 2 bases and 8 bases, there was a span of 10 bases. The CDR3 sequence is 14 residues long. CDR1 and CDR2 from the germline V gene are MNHEY and SVGEGT. In nucleotides, the CDR3 is TGTGCCAGCAGTTACCCGGGACATCATTCACCCCTCCACTTT. Encoded protein: CASSYPGHHSPLHF.